The following is a TCR beta chain sequence with its context. This clone may be a read error of a much larger clone one base away. Germline V gene lookup returns CDR1 SGHDN and CDR2 FVKESK. The length of the CDR3 is 12 residues. Molecules of cDNA were individually given unique molecular identifiers that were attached to them. TCRdb re-derived calls from the 5' RACE reads in MiXCR, one entry per CDR3 protein. Of some 76,000 distinct CDR3 sequences listed, about 14% were seen once; the top ten hold around 12%. This record comes from a study of early T cells in non-severe SARS-CoV-2 infection. The material sequenced was whole blood. This chain links TRBV14 with TRBJ2-5; D could derive from TRBD1 or TRBD2 (5 bases each). The sequence was collected from an adult who was a healthcare worker with PCR-confirmed SARS-CoV-2 infection or an uninfected control (not recorded which). For the CDR3, the DNA is TGTGCCAGCAGCCAACCTCGAGGGACCCAGCACTTC. Its protein product is CASSQPRGTQHF. Looking up the rest from reference TRBV14 and TRBJ2-5 gives the full variable domain: EAGVTQFPSHSVIEKGQTVTLRCDPISGHDNLYWYRRVMGKEIKFLLHFVKESKQDESGMPNNRFLAERTGGTYSTLKVQPAELEDSGVYFCASSQPRGTQHFGPGTRLLVL.